This TCR beta chain stems from a study of blood T cell repertoires in COVID-19. Looking at the study overall: COVID-19 samples from acute and convalescent phases originated in the United States, Italy and Spain.

Germline V gene data show CDR1 as KGHSH and CDR2 as LQKENI. Trimming took 3 bases from V and 0 from J, leaving 11 bases between them. The CDR3 covers 15 residues. Sequencing was performed with immunoSEQ multiplex PCR; in TCRdb, only in-frame clones are kept and a portion is missing. This sample carries 90,000 or so clones, around 87% of them seen once, and the ten largest clones take approximately 18%. The source is a human donor in a cohort sampled during active COVID-19. The chain joins TRBV18 to TRBJ1-2; no reliable D call. Sequencing used peripheral blood. CDR3 amino acids: CASSPITETNYGYTF. CDR3 in DNA: TGTGCCAGCTCACCTATCACGGAGACTAACTATGGCTACACCTTC.